The following is a T cell receptor (beta chain) sequence with its context. Original analysis: Junction-only sequences without quality scores came from ImmunoSEQ, so filtering differed. Only in-frame clones appear in the TCRdb table, and some are missing; sequencing was by immunoSEQ multiplex PCR. The D gene and trimming were derived from the DNA, and the V and J assignments and clone size from that table. The sample consists of some 580,000 clones, 97% of them appearing once. Only Caucasian adults living in Nashville, Tennessee served as donors. The sample belongs to a study of shared clonotypes between healthy human individuals. Germline loops: CDR1 MNHNY, CDR2 SVGAGI (reference sequence). The CDR3 has 14 amino acids. The V gene end was trimmed by 6 bases and the J gene end by 5 bases; junction bases not matched to a gene: 6.

The sequence came from a woman in her twenties or thirties in good health. The chain recombines TRBV6-6 with TRBJ2-7; 11 bases agree with TRBD1. The material sequenced was naive CD4+ T cells sorted from blood. Subset meaning: CD45RA+ positively selected. DNA of the CDR3: TGTGCCAGCAGGGGGGACAGGGGGTTTAACGAGCAGTACTTC. It is translated as CASRGDRGFNEQYF.